This TCR beta chain is from a study of T cells after yellow fever vaccination. V shed 5 bases and J 7 bases; nucleotides not matched to a gene: 9. In germline, CDR1 is SGHTA, CDR2 FQGNSA. This CDR3 comprises 15 residues. TCRdb re-derived calls from the 5' RACE reads in MiXCR, one entry per CDR3 protein. This table holds under 600,000 distinct CDR3 sequences, 20% to 25% found once. This clonotype was observed a handful of times. This TCR was recovered from a man aged 18-30 years who received the YFV17D yellow fever vaccine. The chain couples TRBV7-2 to TRBJ2-1; 9 bases fit TRBD2. Source: PBMCs, taken 21 days after the first yellow fever vaccination. This CDR3 reads CASSPRRGGQNEQFF. The CDR3 DNA follows: TGTGCCAGCAGCCCACGGCGGGGGGGCCAGAATGAGCAGTTCTTC.